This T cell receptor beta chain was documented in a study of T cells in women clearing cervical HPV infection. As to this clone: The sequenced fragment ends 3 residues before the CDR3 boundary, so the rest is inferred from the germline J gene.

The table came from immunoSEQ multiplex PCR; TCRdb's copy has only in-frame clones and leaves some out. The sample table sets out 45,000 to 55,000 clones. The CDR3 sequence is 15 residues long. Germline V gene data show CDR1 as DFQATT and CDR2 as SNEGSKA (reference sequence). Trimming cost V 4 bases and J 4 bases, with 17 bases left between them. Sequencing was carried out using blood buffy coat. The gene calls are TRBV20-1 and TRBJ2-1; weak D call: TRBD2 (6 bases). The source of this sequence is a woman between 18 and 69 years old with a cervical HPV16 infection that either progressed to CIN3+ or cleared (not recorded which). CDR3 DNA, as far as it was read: TGCAGTGCTATCGATAGCGGAACCCGTTACAATGAG. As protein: CSAIDSGTRYNE. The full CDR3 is CSAIDSGTRYNEQFF.